This T cell receptor beta chain was obtained from a study of cytomegalovirus exposure and HLA in healthy donors. From germline, CDR1 is SQVTM and CDR2 ANQGSEA. V lost 4 bases to trimming and J lost 4 bases; unmatched junction nucleotides: 4. The length of the CDR3 is 16 residues. The PCR made use of 60 Vbeta and 13 Jbeta primers. Assay used: immunoSEQ multiplex PCR; TCRdb lists only in-frame clones, some missing. The sample consists of some 70,000 clones, 76% of them appearing once. General observations from the study: Investigators reported 150 to 200 TCR beta chains as tied to cytomegalovirus. The study reported that TCR beta sequences accurately predicted HLA-A and HLA-B alleles in most subjects.

To note about this clone: The antigen is unknown.

The chain is built from TRBV29-1 and TRBJ2-2; 15 positions agree with TRBD2. This TCR derives from a man in his late teens or twenties in good health and CMV-seronegative. Sequencing was done on a sample of PBMCs. CDR3 residues: CSVGTSGGGVTGELFF. CDR3 bases: TGCAGCGTTGGGACTAGCGGGGGGGGTGTCACCGGGGAGCTGTTTTTT.